The present TCR beta chain was sequenced within a study of response to subunit inactivated influenza vaccine. Whole-study results and caveats: The authors offered the suggestion that each seasonal influenza vaccination recruits few new T cells.

One entry per CDR3 protein, called by TCRdb with MiXCR from the RT-PCR reads. The sample lists 450,000 to 600,000 distinct CDR3 sequences; less than 7.5% were seen once. This CDR3 contains 14 residues. The germline V and J ends were trimmed by 1 base and 5 bases, with 9 bases remaining between them. The germline V gene encodes CDR1 MNHEY and CDR2 SVGEGT. This clonotype appeared a few times. The target antigen is unknown. The input for sequencing was PBMCs from blood, taken roughly 24 months after vaccination. The chain couples TRBV6-2 or TRBV6-3 to TRBJ1-5; possible D gene TRBD1, 5 bases. The receptor comes from a man aged 50-75 years who received an inactivated influenza vaccine. CDR3 DNA: TGTGCCAGCAGTTACTGGGGCGTTCATCAGCCCCAGCATTTT. It specifies CASSYWGVHQPQHF.